This T cell receptor beta chain is from a study of blood T cell repertoires in COVID-19. About the research overall: The analysed material was cDNA or gDNA that came from T cells, B-cell-depleted T cells, or PBMCs.

Authors' processing steps: Estimated nucleated cell counts came from reference gene primer amplification. The table came from immunoSEQ multiplex PCR; TCRdb's copy has only in-frame clones and leaves some out. Clonal size and the V and J genes are those of that table, whereas D and trimming came from the DNA. The table records more than 250,000 clones, approximately 90% of them present only once. Participants' reported clinical history set cohort assignment. The CDR3 is made up of 15 amino acids. Per germline, CDR1 MDHEN and CDR2 SYDVKM. V dropped 6 bases and J dropped 5; count of bases not matched to a gene: 9.

This rearrangement joins TRBV28 to TRBJ2-1; 8 nucleotides align to TRBD1. Sequencing was done on a sample of PBMCs or T cells enriched from blood (not recorded which). The receptor's source is a woman between 18 and 30 years old who had recovered from COVID-19. CDR3 DNA sequence: TGTGCCAGCAGAACGCCGGGACAGGCACACAATGAGCAGTTCTTC. It codes for CASRTPGQAHNEQFF.